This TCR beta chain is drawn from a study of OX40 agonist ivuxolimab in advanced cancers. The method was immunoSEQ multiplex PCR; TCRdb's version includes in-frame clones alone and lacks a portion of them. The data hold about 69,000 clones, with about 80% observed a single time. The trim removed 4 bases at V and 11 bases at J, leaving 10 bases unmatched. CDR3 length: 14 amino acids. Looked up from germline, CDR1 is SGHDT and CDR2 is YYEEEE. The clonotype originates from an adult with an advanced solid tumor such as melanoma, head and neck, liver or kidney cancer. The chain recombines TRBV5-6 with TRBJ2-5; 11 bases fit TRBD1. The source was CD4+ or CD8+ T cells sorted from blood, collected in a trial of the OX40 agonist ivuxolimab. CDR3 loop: CASSRGQGAREQYF. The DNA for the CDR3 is TGTGCCAGCAGCCGCGGACAGGGGGCGAGGGAGCAGTACTTC.